A single sample is the source of the 18 T cell receptor beta chains below, sequenced in a study of post-analysis software for immune sequencing data. General observations from the study: A handful of TRBV segments were significantly more frequent in patients than in controls. TRBV5-6, TRBV5-1 and TRBV20-1 were among these segments.

TCR beta cDNA libraries had unique molecular identifiers. TCRdb itself ran the PCR reads through MiXCR, one entry per CDR3 protein. The data hold hundreds of thousands of distinct CDR3 sequences, with roughly half observed a single time. What these receptors recognize is not known. Sequencing input: blood. The receptors were sampled from a girl aged 5-17 years with multiple sclerosis.

This clonotype was recorded a few times. The CDR3 region is CNAGGPYEQYF. The CDR3 DNA is TGCAACGCTGGAGGACCCTACGAGCAGTACTTC. This sequence joins TRBV29-1 and TRBJ2-7; D possibly corresponds to TRBD2 (5 bases). Germline CDR1 SQVTM, CDR2 ANQGSEA. The length of the CDR3 is 11 residues.

The chain combines TRBV29-1 with TRBJ2-3; the D is unclear. The V and J ends lost 3 bases and 0 bases respectively, with 10 bases between them. Germline loops: CDR1 SQVTM, CDR2 ANQGSEA. CDR3 size: 14 residues. CDR3 sequence (DNA): TGCAGCGTTGACAGAACCTCTAGCACAGATACGCAGTATTTT. Its translation: CSVDRTSSTDTQYF.

The V call is TRBV20-1, the J call TRBJ2-1; 8 positions agree with TRBD2. The CDR3 covers 14 residues. CDR1 and CDR2 (germline): DFQATT, SNEGSKA (reference sequence). Losses at the gene ends were 3 bases for V and 7 bases for J; bases not matched to a gene: 8. The DNA of the CDR3 is TGCAGTGCTAGCCCAGCGGGAGTGCATAATGAGCAGTTCTTC. Translating it yields CSASPAGVHNEQFF.

The table lists this clonotype with a few counts. V usage is TRBV10-3 and J usage is TRBJ2-7; weak D call: TRBD1 (5 bases). CDR1 is ENHRY and CDR2 is SYGVKD in the germline V gene. V lost 6 bases to trimming and J lost 6 bases, with 18 bases between them. The CDR3 contains 14 residues. The CDR3 nucleotides read TGTGCCATCAGGACAGCTCTGGATTCATCCGAGCAGTACTTC. Translated, it gives CAIRTALDSSEQYF.

This clonotype was observed a handful of times. The DNA of the CDR3 is TGTGCCAGCAGCTTAGTTGGGACAGGGAACGAGCAGTACTTC. It specifies CASSLVGTGNEQYF. V is TRBV7-2 and J is TRBJ2-7, with 9 bases fitting TRBD1. There are 14 residues in the CDR3. Looked up from germline, CDR1 is SGHTA and CDR2 is FQGNSA. V trimming: 1 base; J trimming: 5 bases; junction bases outside the gene matches: 3.

The chain has TRBV3-1 and TRBJ1-2, with 10 nucleotides matching TRBD1. Germline CDR1 reads LGHDT; CDR2 reads YNNKEL (reference sequence). The CDR3 is 15 residues long. V lost 4 bases and J lost 5; bases outside the gene matches: 7. The CDR3 sequence: CASSLDRGHYYGYTF. Written as DNA, the CDR3 is TGTGCCAGCAGCCTCGACAGGGGGCATTATTATGGCTACACCTTC.

This chain connects TRBV6-5 to TRBJ2-7, with a weak D call TRBD1 (5 bases). The J call could be wrong; TRBJ2-5 is a better fit for the DNA end. The CDR3 is 13 amino acids. Germline lookup yields CDR1 MNHEY and CDR2 SVGAGI. The CDR3 reads CASSYGASRTQYF. For the CDR3, the DNA is TGTGCCAGCAGTTACGGGGCCTCGCGGACCCAGTACTTC.

At least ten counts were recorded for this clonotype. The chain joins TRBV7-2 to TRBJ2-7; TRBD2 aligns across 10 bases. Germline CDR1 and CDR2: SGHTA and FQGNSA. V trimming: 5 bases; J trimming: 4 bases; junction bases outside the gene matches: 11. CDR3 size: 16 residues. The CDR3 DNA is TGTGCCAGCAGCCCCCGGGCCGGACTAGCGGAATACGAGCAGTACTTC. Protein sequence: CASSPRAGLAEYEQYF.

This clonotype appeared a few times. CDR3 coding DNA: TGTGCCAGCAGCGGCACAGGAGGCTATGGCTACACCTTC. This codes for CASSGTGGYGYTF. This chain joins TRBV9 and TRBJ1-2; perhaps TRBD1 as D (5 bases). CDR1 is SGDLS, CDR2 YYNGEE, per germline. CDR3 length equals 13 residues. Trimming took off 3 bases at V and 4 bases at J, with 10 bases between the two ends.

The chain carries TRBV28 and TRBJ2-1; the match to TRBD1 covers 8 bases. The CDR3 runs 17 residues. With 3 bases clipped from V and 0 bases from J, the junction kept 7 bases outside the gene matches. CDR1 and CDR2 (germline): MDHEN, SYDVKM. Here the CDR3 reads CASSLHRGSSSYNEQFF. In DNA form, the CDR3 reads TGTGCCAGCAGTTTGCACAGGGGGTCTAGCTCCTACAATGAGCAGTTCTTC.

V usage is TRBV5-1 and J usage is TRBJ2-1; 8 nucleotides match TRBD1. Germline assignment: CDR1 SGHRS and CDR2 YFSETQ. V lost 4 bases, J lost 8 bases, and 11 bases stayed unmatched. The CDR3 sequence is 15 residues long. CDR3 sequence (DNA): TGCGCCAGCAGCCCGGACAGGGCGGTTCAGGATGAGCAGTTCTTC. Its translation: CASSPDRAVQDEQFF.

J is TRBJ2-3 and V is TRBV6-5; D might be TRBD2 (6 bases). With 6 bases removed from V and 3 bases from J, the gap between germline ends came to 19 bases. CDR1 MNHEY and CDR2 SVGAGI come from the germline V gene. This CDR3 comprises 16 residues. The CDR3 DNA follows: TGTGCCAGCAGCAGCGGACCCGGGGGTGGTACAGATACGCAGTATTTT. Translated, it gives CASSSGPGGGTDTQYF.

The chain is built from TRBV15 and TRBJ1-1; TRBD1 matches 7 bases. This CDR3 spans 15 amino acids. V lost 1 base and J lost 3; bases outside the gene matches: 5. CDR1 LNHNV and CDR2 YYDKDF come from the germline V gene (reference sequence). The CDR3, as DNA: TGTGCCACCAGCAGAGGACAGGGTAGGGACACTGAAGCTTTCTTT. It codes for CATSRGQGRDTEAFF.

The J gene is TRBJ2-3, the V gene TRBV28; D is unresolved. With 7 bases removed from V and 2 bases from J, the gap between germline ends came to 13 bases. The CDR3 is 14 amino acids. Germline V gene lookup returns CDR1 MDHEN and CDR2 SYDVKM. The CDR3 nucleotides are TGTGCCAGCACGGAAAGCCGGGCCACAGATACGCAGTATTTT. Its translation: CASTESRATDTQYF.

The V call is TRBV9, the J call TRBJ2-3, with 10 bases fitting TRBD2. Trimming removed 3 bases from V and 4 bases from J; junction bases left unmatched: 8. Germline V gives CDR1 SGDLS, CDR2 YYNGEE. This CDR3 is 16 amino acids long. The CDR3 sequence is CASSGTKLAGADTQYF. In DNA, the CDR3 is TGTGCCAGCAGCGGTACCAAGCTAGCGGGAGCAGATACGCAGTATTTT. The entire variable domain, with the rest obtained from reference TRBV9 and TRBJ2-3, is as follows: DSGVTQTPKHLITATGQRVTLRCSPRSGDLSVYWYQQSLDQGLQFLIQYYNGEERAKGNILERFSAQQFPDLHSELNLSSLELGDSALYFCASSGTKLAGADTQYFGPGTRLTVL.

The chain joins TRBV20-1 to TRBJ2-5, with 11 bases aligning to TRBD2. J was trimmed by 5 bases and V by 6 bases; bases with no gene match: 8. The CDR3 runs 14 residues. Germline values: CDR1 DFQATT, CDR2 SNEGSKA (reference sequence). In DNA, the CDR3 is TGCAGTGCCAAACTAGCGGGGGTCAAGGAGACCCAGTACTTC. Translation gives CSAKLAGVKETQYF.

This sequence joins TRBV2 and TRBJ2-4, with D hard to call. The DNA end is more similar to TRBJ2-7, so the J call may be wrong. CDR1 is SNHLY and CDR2 is FYNNEI in the germline V gene. This CDR3 spans 13 amino acids. CDR3 sequence (DNA): TGTGCCAGCACCGAGACGGATTCCTACGAGCAGTACTTC. Residues: CASTETDSYEQYF.

DNA for the CDR3: TGCGCCAGCAGCGTCGGGACTAGCAATAATGAGCAGTTCTTC. Encoded protein: CASSVGTSNNEQFF. The chain employs TRBV5-1 and TRBJ2-1; 9 bases line up with TRBD2. Germline CDR1 reads SGHRS; CDR2 reads YFSETQ. J was trimmed by 7 bases and V by 4 bases; bases with no gene match: 6. The CDR3 contains 14 residues.